This passage covers 26 T cell receptor beta chains from one sample sequenced in a study of monozygotic twins with inflammatory bowel disease. One entry per CDR3 protein, without DNA, is what TCRdb gives after re-calling the 5' RACE reads. The repertoire table contains around 370,000 distinct CDR3 sequences. Sequences were obtained from blood. All receptors derive from a human donor with ulcerative colitis or Crohn's disease, or a healthy co-twin of an affected twin (not recorded which).

The chain links TRBV20-1 to TRBJ2-5; TCRdb returns TRBD2, unconfirmable since there is no DNA. The CDR3 runs 15 residues. Germline CDR1 and CDR2: DFQATT and SNEGSKA (reference sequence). The CDR3 sequence is CSASARLAGQETQYF.

The chain is built from TRBV7-9 and TRBJ1-2. CDR3 length: 13 residues. The germline V gene has CDR1 SEHNR and CDR2 FQNEAQ (reference sequence). This chain's CDR3 is CASSLAREYGYTF.

The chain employs TRBV3-1 and TRBJ2-2; TCRdb names TRBD1, which stays unverified in the absence of DNA. CDR3 size: 13 residues. CDR1 LGHDT and CDR2 YNNKEL come from the germline V gene (reference sequence). The CDR3 sequence is CASSQESPGELFF.

The chain couples TRBV6-2 or TRBV6-3 to TRBJ2-7; the TRBD1 assignment by TCRdb is unverifiable without DNA. This CDR3 spans 13 amino acids. Per the germline V gene, CDR1 is MNHEY and CDR2 is SVGEGT. This CDR3 is CASARGSSYEQYF.

The rearrangement links TRBV29-1 to TRBJ2-3; the TRBD2 assignment by TCRdb is unverifiable without DNA. The V gene's germline CDR1 is SQVTM and CDR2 ANQGSEA. The CDR3 runs 15 residues. This CDR3 is CSGREGLGRTDTQYF.

The rearrangement links TRBV20-1 to TRBJ1-1. The CDR3 is 11 residues long. CDR1 is DFQATT, CDR2 SNEGSKA, per germline (reference sequence). The CDR3 loop reads CSVKVNTEAFF.

The chain combines TRBV5-6 with TRBJ1-4. Germline V gives CDR1 SGHDT, CDR2 YYEEEE. The length of the CDR3 is 13 residues. The CDR3 here is CASSWAGNEKLFF.

V and J are TRBV4-3 and TRBJ1-2. The CDR3 is 15 residues long. Per germline, CDR1 LGHNA and CDR2 YSLEER. CDR3 residues: CASSQDRPGGYGYTF.

The chain employs TRBV5-1 and TRBJ1-5; TCRdb lists TRBD1, though no DNA is available to test this call. The CDR3 covers 14 residues. The V gene's germline CDR1 is SGHRS and CDR2 YFSETQ. The chain's CDR3 is CASSAGQGNQPQHF.

The genes are TRBV20-1 and TRBJ2-7; checking the TCRdb D call of TRBD2 is not possible without DNA. Looked up from germline, CDR1 is DFQATT and CDR2 is SNEGSKA (reference sequence). This CDR3 region has 14 residues. CDR3 residues: CSAPPSPLSYEQYF.

The chain is built from TRBV5-1 and TRBJ1-2; TCRdb proposes TRBD1, but this gene call is untestable without DNA. The CDR3 spans 15 residues. Germline V gene sequence: CDR1 SGHRS, CDR2 YFSETQ. This CDR3 reads CASSLTQGSGYGYTF.

This rearrangement joins TRBV5-1 to TRBJ2-1; TCRdb's D call of TRBD1 is untestable without DNA. Germline V gene lookup returns CDR1 SGHRS and CDR2 YFSETQ. The CDR3 consists of 15 residues. The CDR3 loop reads CASSPDRASLNEQFF.

The V gene is TRBV5-1, the J gene TRBJ2-3; TCRdb calls TRBD1, which cannot be checked without DNA. Germline CDR1 is SGHRS and CDR2 is YFSETQ. The CDR3 length is 13 residues. CDR3 in amino acids: CASRGQGTDTQYF. Full variable domain (rest looked up from reference TRBV5-1 and TRBJ2-3): KAGVTQTPRYLIKTRGQQVTLSCSPISGHRSVSWYQQTPGQGLQFLFEYFSETQRNKGNFPGRFSGRQFSNSRSEMNVSTLELGDSALYLCASRGQGTDTQYFGPGTRLTVL.

The chain employs TRBV15 and TRBJ1-5. The CDR3 spans 16 residues. The germline CDR1 and CDR2 sequences are LNHNV and YYDKDF (reference sequence). The CDR3 reads CATSKPRKYSNQPQHF.

The genes are TRBV7-9 and TRBJ1-2. Germline loops: CDR1 SEHNR, CDR2 FQNEAQ (reference sequence). The CDR3 consists of 14 residues. The chain's CDR3 is CAAQDTRYLYGYTF. Full variable domain (outside the CDR3, taken from reference TRBV7-9 and TRBJ1-2): DTGVSQNPRHKITKRGQNVTFRCDPISEHNRLYWYRQTLGQGPEFLTYFQNEAQLEKSRLLSDRFSAERPKGSFSTLEIQRTEQGDSAMYLCAAQDTRYLYGYTFGSGTRLTVV.

The chain has TRBV29-1 and TRBJ2-5; checking the TCRdb D call of TRBD1 is not possible without DNA. CDR3 length equals 14 residues. Per the germline V gene, CDR1 is SQVTM and CDR2 is ANQGSEA. CDR3 sequence reads: CSVGWGGEGETQYF.

This sequence joins TRBV4-2 and TRBJ1-2; TCRdb designates TRBD1, a call that cannot be tested without DNA. The germline CDR1 and CDR2 sequences are LGHNA and YNFKEQ. The CDR3 spans 16 residues. This CDR3 reads CASSQELGQDNYGYTF.

The V and J genes are TRBV5-4 and TRBJ2-1; TCRdb calls TRBD2, which cannot be checked without DNA. CDR3 length equals 17 residues. The germline V gene has CDR1 SGHNT and CDR2 YYREEE (reference sequence). The CDR3: CASSAVLAGVSYNEQFF.

The rearrangement uses TRBV27 and TRBJ2-1; the D call from TCRdb, TRBD2, cannot be confirmed without DNA. Germline V gives CDR1 MNHEY, CDR2 SMNVEV (reference sequence). The CDR3 is made up of 14 amino acids. CDR3 amino acids: CASSRLAAYNEQFF.

The chain carries TRBV3-1 and TRBJ2-1; the TCRdb D gene call, TRBD1, has no DNA to confirm it. The CDR3 length is 14 residues. Germline V gene sequence: CDR1 LGHDT, CDR2 YNNKEL (reference sequence). CDR3 residues: CASSHRGAWNEQFF.

The V gene is TRBV5-1, the J gene TRBJ2-2; TCRdb outputs TRBD2, but without DNA this stays unchecked. Germline V CDR1 and CDR2: SGHRS, YFSETQ. This CDR3 has 17 residues. The CDR3 spells CASSFLAGGLNTGELFF.

This chain uses TRBV7-2 with TRBJ1-5; TCRdb's D call, TRBD1, is unchecked because there is no DNA. Germline lookup yields CDR1 SGHTA and CDR2 FQGNSA. The CDR3 is made up of 16 amino acids. This CDR3 reads CASSPRGGDSNQPQHF.

CDR3 amino acids: CAGSPGTGNSPLHF. V gene TRBV2 combines with J gene TRBJ1-6; there is no DNA to check the TCRdb D call of TRBD1. The CDR3 sequence is 14 residues long. Germline V gene sequence: CDR1 SNHLY, CDR2 FYNNEI.

The J gene is TRBJ1-2, the V gene TRBV3-1; TCRdb's D call of TRBD1 is untestable without DNA. CDR1 LGHDT and CDR2 YNNKEL come from the germline V gene (reference sequence). The CDR3 is 15 residues long. CDR3: CASSQDPRGAFGYTF.

The chain is built from TRBV5-1 and TRBJ2-1. This CDR3 is 11 amino acids long. Germline CDR1 and CDR2: SGHRS and YFSETQ. CDR3 sequence: CASSKDIEQFF.

The rearrangement joins TRBV20-1 to TRBJ1-4. CDR1 and CDR2 (germline): DFQATT, SNEGSKA (reference sequence). The CDR3 covers 15 residues. CDR3 in amino acids: CSARDLGTTNEKLFF.